Below, 16 T cell receptor beta chains from the same sample are listed, as sequenced in a study of T cell responses to AZD1222 COVID-19 vaccine. Profiled with immunoSEQ multiplex PCR; TCRdb holds only in-frame clones, not every one. This table holds around 100,000 clones, 85% found once. The sample consisted of peripheral blood, taken 28 days after the second AZD1222 dose. These TCRs come from an adult who received the AZD1222 COVID-19 vaccine.

V is TRBV7-2 and J is TRBJ2-1; 10 positions match TRBD2. CDR1 is SGHTA, CDR2 FQGNSA, per germline. CDR3 length: 16 residues. The V segment lost 2 bases and the J segment 1 base; nucleotides outside the gene matches: 2. CDR3 sequence reads: CASSLRLAGSYNEQFF. In nucleotides, the CDR3 is TGTGCCAGCAGCTTAAGACTAGCGGGTTCCTACAATGAGCAGTTCTTC.

This clone occurred once. The genes are TRBV5-4 and TRBJ2-1; D unresolved. The length of the CDR3 is 16 residues. Germline V gene data show CDR1 as SGHNT and CDR2 as YYREEE (reference sequence). Trimming took 0 bases from V and 0 from J, leaving 10 bases between them. The CDR3 spells CASSLAGSPSYNEQFF. CDR3 bases: TGTGCCAGCAGCTTGGCGGGTTCCCCCTCCTACAATGAGCAGTTCTTC.

The chain combines TRBV5-1 with TRBJ2-2; weak D call: TRBD1 (5 bases). Germline V lookup: CDR1 SGHRS, CDR2 YFSETQ. Trimming removed 6 bases at V and 3 bases at J, with 12 bases between. This CDR3 contains 14 residues. CDR3 in DNA: TGCGCCAGCAAACGGACATCTGACACCGGGGAGCTGTTTTTT. The encoded protein is CASKRTSDTGELFF.

The count of this clone is one. The J gene is TRBJ1-2, the V gene TRBV28; a weak D match, TRBD1 (5 bases). From germline, CDR1 is MDHEN and CDR2 SYDVKM. This CDR3 is built from 15 residues. V shed 4 bases and J shed 8 bases, with 20 bases lying between them. Written as DNA, the CDR3 is TGTGCCAGCAGTTCGGGGGTTGATCCCCTGGGGGGCTACACCTTC. Translated, it gives CASSSGVDPLGGYTF.

This clone was observed a handful of times. DNA of the CDR3: TGTGCCAGCAGTTGGACAGGGGGCAATCAGCCCCAGCATTTT. It encodes CASSWTGGNQPQHF. The chain couples TRBV6-5 to TRBJ1-5, with 9 bases matching TRBD1. Germline CDR1 reads MNHEY; CDR2 reads SVGAGI. After removal of 4 bases from V and 2 bases from J, the junction contained 0 bases not matched to a gene. This CDR3 comprises 14 residues.

CDR3 nucleotide sequence: TGCAGCGGAAGGACGGGTAACTATGGCTACACCTTC. This encodes CSGRTGNYGYTF. The chain joins TRBV29-1 to TRBJ1-2; D gene unclear. Trimming stripped 7 bases from V and 1 base from J, with 10 bases between. The CDR3 contains 12 residues. CDR1 and CDR2 (germline): SQVTM, ANQGSEA.

This rearrangement joins TRBV5-3 to TRBJ2-7, with D possibly matching TRBD1 (6 bases). TRBV5-3 is flagged as an ORF with uncertain function. The CDR3 totals 19 residues. The V and J ends lost 0 bases and 0 bases respectively, with 22 bases between them. CDR3 protein: CARSLASQPTDRSSYEQYF. The CDR3, as DNA: TGTGCCAGAAGCTTGGCCTCGCAGCCTACTGACAGGAGCTCCTACGAGCAGTACTTC.

The chain carries TRBV2 and TRBJ2-7; the match to TRBD1 covers 8 bases. Germline trimming cut 5 bases from V and 2 bases from J; bases unmatched to any gene: 2. Germline CDR1 SNHLY, CDR2 FYNNEI. The CDR3 is 13 residues long. The CDR3 loop is CASSWTGPYEQYF. The CDR3 coding sequence is TGTGCCAGCAGTTGGACAGGGCCCTACGAGCAGTACTTC.

The chain is built from TRBV27 and TRBJ1-2, with a possible D match to TRBD1 (5 bases). The ends were cut back, 7 bases at V and 3 bases at J, with 9 bases in the middle. Germline CDR1 and CDR2: MNHEY and SMNVEV (reference sequence). The CDR3 consists of 12 residues. The CDR3 here is CASNQGDYGYTF. The CDR3 bases are TGTGCCAGCAACCAGGGAGACTATGGCTACACCTTC.

This clone showed up just a few times. The J gene is TRBJ2-3, the V gene TRBV10-2, with a possible D match to TRBD1 (5 bases). Between the trimmed V and J ends, which lost 6 bases and 2 bases, there was a span of 12 bases. CDR1 and CDR2 (germline): WSHSY, SAAADI. The CDR3 is 14 amino acids. CDR3 nucleotide sequence: TGCGCCAGCAGCCGACAGACCTTCACAGATACGCAGTATTTT. It codes for CASSRQTFTDTQYF.

The sample holds one count of this clone. V usage is TRBV19 and J usage is TRBJ2-1, with 8 bases fitting TRBD2. CDR3 length: 18 amino acids. The V gene's germline CDR1 is LNHDA and CDR2 SQIVND (reference sequence). V was pared by 2 bases and J by 9 bases, with 18 bases of the junction left unmatched. The CDR3 DNA reads TGTGCCAGTAGTATAATTTCAGGGCTAGCGGGCCCTAGCGGTGAGCAGTTCTTC. It yields the protein CASSIISGLAGPSGEQFF.

This clone was picked up one time. This chain connects TRBV19 to TRBJ1-1, with 10 bases that match TRBD1. CDR3 length: 17 residues. V lost 6 bases and J lost 5; bases outside the gene matches: 15. Germline lookup yields CDR1 LNHDA and CDR2 SQIVND (reference sequence). The CDR3 bases are TGTGCCAGTAGCCCCCGCCGGGACAGGGGATTCGGTACTGAAGCTTTCTTT. As protein: CASSPRRDRGFGTEAFF. Complete variable domain (other parts from reference TRBV19 and TRBJ1-1): DGGITQSPKYLFRKEGQNVTLSCEQNLNHDAMYWYRQDPGQGLRLIYYSQIVNDFQKGDIAEGYSVSREKKESFPLTVTSAQKNPTAFYLCASSPRRDRGFGTEAFFGQGTRLTVV.

This clone has only one observation. CDR3 DNA sequence: TGTGCCAGCTCACCGGGTAGCGGGGGGGCCGTTCTTGAGCAGTTCTTC. Protein sequence: CASSPGSGGAVLEQFF. V usage is TRBV18 and J usage is TRBJ2-1; TRBD2 matches 11 bases. Germline CDR1 KGHSH, CDR2 LQKENI. This CDR3 has 16 amino acids. The J segment lost 9 bases and the V segment lost 3 bases, leaving 10 bases of the junction unmatched.

This chain links TRBV11-2 with TRBJ2-3; D remains unclear. CDR1 is SGHAT, CDR2 FQNNGV, per germline. Trimming left V 5 bases short and J 6 bases short, with 24 bases between. The CDR3 is made up of 17 amino acids. The CDR3 region has the DNA TGTGCCAGCAGCCCGAAGCTGGGCTTTTTTAATAGGGATACGCAGTATTTT. It yields the protein CASSPKLGFFNRDTQYF. Filled out from reference TRBV11-2 and TRBJ2-3, the complete variable domain reads EAGVAQSPRYKIIEKRQSVAFWCNPISGHATLYWYQQILGQGPKLLIQFQNNGVVDDSQLPKDRFSAERLKGVDSTLKIQPAKLEDSAVYLCASSPKLGFFNRDTQYFGPGTRLTVL.

The chain has TRBV11-2 and TRBJ1-1; 12 nucleotides align to TRBD1. The V gene's germline CDR1 is SGHAT and CDR2 FQNNGV. The CDR3 length is 18 residues. After removal of 3 bases from V and 4 bases from J, the junction contained 12 bases not matched to a gene. The CDR3 nucleotides read TGTGCCAGCAGCTTGGGACAGGGGGCCGTTCGGGTGGGCACTGAAGCTTTCTTT. Amino acids: CASSLGQGAVRVGTEAFF.

This clone appeared a few times. The V and J genes are TRBV7-6 and TRBJ2-7; the match to TRBD2 covers 10 bases. The V gene's germline CDR1 is SGHVS and CDR2 FNYEAQ. The CDR3 contains 15 residues. Germline trimming cut 1 base from V and 6 bases from J; bases unmatched to any gene: 6. The CDR3 nucleotides are TGTGCCAGCAGCTTAGAAGCGGGAGGGCCGGGCGAGCAGTACTTC. It specifies CASSLEAGGPGEQYF.